This T cell receptor (beta chain) comes out of a study of blood T cells in healthy people across ages. About the study: About one barcoded beta molecule per two T cells was captured by template switching.

Using a J-beta primer mix together with a sample-barcoded 5' primer, a second PCR was run for roughly 6 to 12 cycles. TCRdb recomputed calls from the 5' RACE reads with MiXCR, one row per CDR3 protein. The sample shows roughly 930,000 distinct CDR3 sequences, 45% to 50% of them seen only once. This clonotype was counted between two and nine times. The target antigen is unknown. General study results and limits: Per million T cells, TCR beta diversity dropped roughly linearly as age increased. Greater diversity and more naive CD4+ cells were seen in long-lived donors than in aged donors.

The CDR3 runs 14 residues. V lost 6 bases and J lost 4, with 15 bases in between. Germline values: CDR1 PRHDT, CDR2 FYEKMQ (reference sequence). Isolation yielded PBMCs, at least 6.5 million per sample, in every case. This sequence was found in a man in his thirties or forties in good health. The sample was blood. J is TRBJ1-2 and V is TRBV13; a possible D gene is TRBD1 (6 bases). The CDR3 nucleotides read TGTGCCAGCAGGATGGACAGCGGCCCCTATGGCTACACCTTC. Amino acid sequence: CASRMDSGPYGYTF. Full variable domain (missing parts from reference TRBV13 and TRBJ1-2): AAGVIQSPRHLIKEKRETATLKCYPIPRHDTVYWYQQGPGQDPQFLISFYEKMQSDKGSIPDRFSAQQFSDYHSELNMSSLELGDSALYFCASRMDSGPYGYTFGSGTRLTVV.